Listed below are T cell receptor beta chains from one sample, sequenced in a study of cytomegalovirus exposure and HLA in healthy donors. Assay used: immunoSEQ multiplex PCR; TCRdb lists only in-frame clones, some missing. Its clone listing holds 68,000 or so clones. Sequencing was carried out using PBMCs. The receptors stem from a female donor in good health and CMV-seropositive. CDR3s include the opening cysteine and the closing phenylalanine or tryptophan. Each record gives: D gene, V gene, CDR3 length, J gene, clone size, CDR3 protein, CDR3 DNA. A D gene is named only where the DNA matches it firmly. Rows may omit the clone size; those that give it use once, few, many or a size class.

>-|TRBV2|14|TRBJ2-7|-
CASQDSGSAYEQYF
TGTGCCAGCCAGGATTCCGGCTCAGCCTACGAGCAGTACTTC
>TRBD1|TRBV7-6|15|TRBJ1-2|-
CASSLGTGLPYGYTF
TGTGCCAGCAGCTTAGGGACAGGCCTACCCTATGGCTACACCTTC
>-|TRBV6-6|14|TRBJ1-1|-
CASTFGQGGTEAFF
TGTGCCAGCACCTTTGGGCAGGGTGGAACTGAAGCTTTCTTT
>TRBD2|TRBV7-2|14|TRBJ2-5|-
CASSPGGVVETQYF
TGTGCCAGCAGCCCGGGGGGGGTAGTGGAGACCCAGTACTTC
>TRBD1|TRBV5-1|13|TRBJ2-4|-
CASSPGQQNIQYF
TGCGCCAGCAGTCCGGGACAGCAAAACATTCAGTACTTC
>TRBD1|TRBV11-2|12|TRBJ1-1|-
CASSRDRERAFF
TGTGCCAGCAGCCGGGACAGGGAGAGAGCTTTCTTT
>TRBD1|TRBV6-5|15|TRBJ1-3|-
CASRPDRASGNTIYF
TGTGCCAGCAGGCCGGACAGGGCCTCTGGAAACACCATATATTTT
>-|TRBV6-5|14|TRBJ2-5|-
CASSPTRAQETQYF
TGTGCCAGCAGTCCGACCAGGGCTCAGGAGACCCAGTACTTC
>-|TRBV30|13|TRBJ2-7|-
CAWSPIPLYEQYF
TGTGCCTGGAGTCCTATCCCACTCTACGAGCAGTACTTC
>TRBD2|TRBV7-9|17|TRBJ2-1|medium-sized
CASSLAASGSSYNEQFF
TGTGCCAGCAGCTTAGCGGCTAGCGGATCCTCCTACAATGAGCAGTTCTTC
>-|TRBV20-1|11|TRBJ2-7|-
CSALPGYEQYF
TGCAGTGCCCTCCCGGGGTACGAGCAGTACTTC
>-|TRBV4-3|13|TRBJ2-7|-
CASSHNTGFEQYF
TGCGCCAGCAGCCACAACACAGGGTTCGAGCAGTACTTC
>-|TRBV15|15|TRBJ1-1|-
CATSTITRVNTEAFF
TGTGCCACCAGCACGATTACTAGGGTGAACACTGAAGCTTTCTTT
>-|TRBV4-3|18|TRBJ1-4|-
CASSQDTWGAAQDEKLFF
TGCGCCAGCAGCCAAGATACGTGGGGAGCAGCCCAGGATGAAAAACTGTTTTTT
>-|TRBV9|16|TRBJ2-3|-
CASSAAYRVVADTQYF
TGTGCCAGCAGCGCCGCGTACAGGGTAGTAGCAGATACGCAGTATTTT
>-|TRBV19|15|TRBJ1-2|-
CASIGARGRNYGYTF
TGTGCCAGTATAGGGGCCAGGGGAAGAAACTATGGCTACACCTTC
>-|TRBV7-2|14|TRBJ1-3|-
CASSKQGSGNTIYF
TGTGCCAGCAGCAAACAGGGCTCTGGAAACACCATATATTTT
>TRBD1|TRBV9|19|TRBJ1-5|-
CASSVSPEKDRDSNQPQHF
TGTGCCAGCAGCGTATCCCCCGAGAAGGACAGGGATAGCAATCAGCCCCAGCATTTT
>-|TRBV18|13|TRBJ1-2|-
CASSPKDTIGYTF
TGTGCCAGCTCACCAAAGGACACCATTGGCTACACCTTC
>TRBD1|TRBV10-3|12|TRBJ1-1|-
CAISEIKGAAFF
TGTGCCATCAGTGAGATAAAGGGGGCGGCTTTCTTT
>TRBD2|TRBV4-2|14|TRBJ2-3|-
CASSQVAGSDTQYF
TGTGCCAGCAGCCAAGTAGCGGGATCAGATACGCAGTATTTT
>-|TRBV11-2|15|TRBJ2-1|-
CASSLFRGLGDEQFF
TGTGCCAGCAGCTTATTCCGGGGACTGGGGGATGAGCAGTTCTTC
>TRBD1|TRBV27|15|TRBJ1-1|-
CASSLRQGVNTEAFF
TGTGCCAGCAGTTTGAGACAGGGGGTGAACACTGAAGCTTTCTTT
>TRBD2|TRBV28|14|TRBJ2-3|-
CASIASGVTDTQYF
TGTGCCAGCATAGCTAGCGGAGTCACAGATACGCAGTATTTT
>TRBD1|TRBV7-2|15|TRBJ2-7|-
CASSLGIGTAYEQYF
TGTGCCAGCAGCTTAGGGATAGGGACAGCCTACGAGCAGTACTTC
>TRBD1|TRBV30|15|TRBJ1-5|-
CAWSRLQGVGQPQHF
TGTGCCTGGAGTCGCCTCCAGGGGGTAGGTCAGCCCCAGCATTTT
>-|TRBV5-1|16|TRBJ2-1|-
CASSFGWLKPYNEQFF
TGCGCCAGCAGCTTCGGGTGGCTTAAACCCTACAATGAGCAGTTCTTC
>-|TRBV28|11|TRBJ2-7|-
CASGQAYEQYF
TGTGCCAGCGGGCAGGCCTACGAGCAGTACTTC
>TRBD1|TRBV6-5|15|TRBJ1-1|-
CASSYASGTGFGAFF
TGTGCCAGCAGTTACGCATCCGGGACAGGCTTTGGAGCTTTCTTT
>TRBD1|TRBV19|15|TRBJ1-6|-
CASSSRQGATQPLHF
TGTGCCAGTAGTTCTCGACAGGGAGCCACTCAGCCCCTCCACTTT
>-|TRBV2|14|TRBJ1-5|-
CASSDYGYNQPQHF
TGTGCCAGCAGTGATTACGGGTACAATCAGCCCCAGCATTTT
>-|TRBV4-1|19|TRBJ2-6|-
CASSPTIRGEASGANVLTF
TGCGCCAGCAGCCCTACTATTCGGGGAGAGGCCTCTGGGGCCAACGTCCTGACTTTC
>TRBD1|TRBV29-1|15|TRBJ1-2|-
CSVEQTGQPNYGYTF
TGCAGCGTTGAACAAACGGGACAGCCTAACTATGGCTACACCTTC
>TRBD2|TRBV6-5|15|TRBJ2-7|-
CASSYSGSSAYEQYF
TGTGCCAGCAGTTACAGCGGGAGCAGCGCCTACGAGCAGTACTTC
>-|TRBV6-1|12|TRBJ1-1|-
CASSEAPVRAFF
TGTGCCAGCAGTGAAGCGCCCGTGCGAGCTTTCTTT
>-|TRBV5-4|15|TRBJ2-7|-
CASGEMAGNRYEQYF
TGTGCCAGCGGAGAAATGGCAGGGAATCGCTACGAGCAGTACTTC
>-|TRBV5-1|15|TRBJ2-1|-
CASSYRDFLYNEQFF
TGCGCCAGCAGCTACCGGGACTTCCTATACAATGAGCAGTTCTTC
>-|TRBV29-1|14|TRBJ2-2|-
CSVEAGVNTGELFF
TGCAGCGTTGAAGCCGGGGTGAACACCGGGGAGCTGTTTTTT
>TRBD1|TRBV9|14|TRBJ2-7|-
CASSAGQGANEQYF
TGTGCCAGCAGCGCGGGACAGGGGGCGAACGAGCAGTACTTC
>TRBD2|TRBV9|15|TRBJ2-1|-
CASSVGTSGNNEQFF
TGTGCCAGCAGCGTAGGGACTAGCGGAAACAATGAGCAGTTCTTC
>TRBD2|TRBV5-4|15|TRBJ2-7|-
CASSLGSGGSYEQYF
TGTGCCAGCAGCTTGGGCAGCGGGGGATCCTACGAGCAGTACTTC
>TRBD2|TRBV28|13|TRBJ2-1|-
CASSRLVHAGEFF
TGTGCCAGCAGTCGCCTGGTTCACGCGGGAGAATTCTTC
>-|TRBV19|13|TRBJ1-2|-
CASSLTVDYGYTF
TGTGCCAGTAGTCTTACAGTGGACTATGGCTACACCTTC
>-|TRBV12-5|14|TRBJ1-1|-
CASGLGVGSTEAFF
TGTGCTAGTGGTTTGGGTGTTGGTAGCACTGAAGCTTTCTTT
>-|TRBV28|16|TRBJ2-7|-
CASSSKPDRTRYEQYF
TGTGCCAGCAGTTCGAAACCAGACAGGACTCGGTACGAGCAGTACTTC
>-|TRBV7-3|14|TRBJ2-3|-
CASSSFPDYREQYF
TGTGCCAGCAGCTCCTTCCCGGACTATAGGGAGCAGTATTTT
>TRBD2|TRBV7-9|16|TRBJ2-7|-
CASSPRWGLADYEQYF
TGTGCCAGCAGCCCAAGGTGGGGACTAGCGGATTACGAGCAGTACTTC
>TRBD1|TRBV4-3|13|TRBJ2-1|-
CASSHIQGNEQFF
TGCGCCAGCAGCCATATACAGGGGAATGAGCAGTTCTTC
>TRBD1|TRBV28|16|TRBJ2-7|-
CASTRGDRGHLYEQYF
TGTGCCAGCACCCGAGGCGACAGGGGCCACCTCTACGAGCAGTACTTC
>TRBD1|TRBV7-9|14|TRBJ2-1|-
CASSRTGTGVGQFF
TGTGCCAGCAGCCGTACCGGGACAGGGGTTGGGCAGTTCTTC
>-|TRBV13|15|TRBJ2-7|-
CASTQLAAPAYEQYF
TGTGCCAGCACCCAGTTAGCGGCGCCTGCCTACGAGCAGTACTTC
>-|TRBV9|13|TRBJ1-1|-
CASSHRLNTEAFF
TGTGCCAGCAGCCACCGGTTGAACACTGAAGCTTTCTTT
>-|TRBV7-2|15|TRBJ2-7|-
CASIRPGGNPYEQYF
TGTGCCAGCATCCGCCCAGGGGGGAATCCCTACGAGCAGTACTTC
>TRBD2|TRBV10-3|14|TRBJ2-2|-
CAIRSSGITGELFF
TGTGCCATCAGGTCTAGCGGGATAACCGGGGAGCTGTTTTTT